Shown below are 14 T cell receptor beta chains from a single sample sequenced in a study of shared clonotypes between healthy human individuals. Only in-frame clones appear in the TCRdb table, and some are missing; sequencing was by immunoSEQ multiplex PCR. The repertoire has 2 million or so clones, 85% to 95% of them found once; the top ten carry 0.9% to 1.3%. Naive-designated CD8 cells lacked CD45RO, were positively enriched for CCR7, and omitted terminally differentiated effector memory CD45RA+ cells. Sequencing input: naive CD8+ T cells sorted from blood. The origin of the receptors is a man between 18 and 35 years old in good health.

This chain connects TRBV19 to TRBJ1-1, with a weak D call TRBD1 (6 bases). Trimming took off 3 bases at V and 1 base at J, with 18 bases between the two ends. The CDR3 runs 17 residues. Per germline, CDR1 LNHDA and CDR2 SQIVND (reference sequence). CDR3 nucleotide sequence: TGTGCCAGTAGTATCGACTTCGCAACGACAGGGAACACTGAAGCTTTCTTT. Amino acid sequence: CASSIDFATTGNTEAFF.

This chain uses TRBV6-1 with TRBJ1-2, with D uncertain. Deletions cut 3 bases from V and 6 bases from J, with 14 bases between. The CDR3 contains 14 residues. Germline lookup yields CDR1 MNHNS and CDR2 SASEGT. The CDR3 nucleotides read TGTGCCAGCAGTGACGAATGGGCGGGAAATGGCTACACCTTC. Its translation is CASSDEWAGNGYTF.

This clone was seen just once. This chain links TRBV9 with TRBJ2-7; no clear D gene. Trimming shortened V by 0 bases and J by 5 bases, and 12 bases separated the two germline ends. The germline CDR1 and CDR2 sequences are SGDLS and YYNGEE. The CDR3 has 14 amino acids. The CDR3 protein is CASSVEPFTDEQYF. In nucleotides, the CDR3 is TGTGCCAGCAGCGTAGAACCGTTCACGGACGAGCAGTACTTC.

Comment on this clone: The same CDR3 can be traced to other DNA sequences in this sample. The J gene is TRBJ1-6, the V gene TRBV30; no firm D call. The CDR3 covers 12 residues. From germline, CDR1 is GTSNPN and CDR2 SVGIG (reference sequence). V dropped 0 bases and J dropped 10 bases, with 7 bases sitting between them. The CDR3: CAWSVLGSPLHF. CDR3 DNA: TGTGCCTGGAGTGTTTTGGGCTCACCCCTCCACTTT.

The genes are TRBV5-6 and TRBJ1-2, with 7 positions matching TRBD1. Germline-derived CDR1 and CDR2 are SGHDT and YYEEEE. The CDR3 covers 14 residues. J was trimmed by 7 bases and V by 4 bases; bases with no gene match: 10. This CDR3 reads CASSGAGTDRGYTF. CDR3 DNA sequence: TGTGCCAGCAGCGGCGCGGGGACAGATCGTGGCTACACCTTC.

The chain is built from TRBV30 and TRBJ2-1; 8 bases fit TRBD2. Germline assignment: CDR1 GTSNPN and CDR2 SVGIG (reference sequence). This CDR3 region has 14 residues. With V trimmed by 2 bases and J by 7 bases, 7 bases remained unmatched. For the CDR3, the DNA is TGTGCCTGGAGTACCGGACTAGCTTGGAATGAGCAGTTCTTC. Translated, it gives CAWSTGLAWNEQFF.

V usage is TRBV27 and J usage is TRBJ1-5; weak D call: TRBD1 (5 bases). Trimming removed 3 bases at V and 3 bases at J, with 12 bases between. Germline V gives CDR1 MNHEY, CDR2 SMNVEV (reference sequence). The CDR3 totals 15 residues. CDR3 coding DNA: TGTGCCAGCAGTTTGGGGGTTGGTAACAATCAGCCCCAGCATTTT. Translation: CASSLGVGNNQPQHF.

The chain carries TRBV13 and TRBJ2-1, with 10 positions matching TRBD2. The CDR3 runs 16 residues. Germline trimming cut 5 bases from V and 8 bases from J; bases unmatched to any gene: 12. Germline assignment: CDR1 PRHDT and CDR2 FYEKMQ (reference sequence). The CDR3 is CASSPLASGRVHEQFF. The CDR3 DNA is TGTGCCAGCAGCCCTTTGGCGAGCGGGAGGGTCCATGAGCAGTTCTTC.

The gene calls are TRBV19 and TRBJ1-4; D not resolved. CDR1 LNHDA and CDR2 SQIVND come from the germline V gene (reference sequence). V gave up 6 bases and J gave up 5 bases, with 10 bases separating them. The CDR3 totals 13 residues. In DNA form, the CDR3 reads TGTGCCAGTAGCCTATCGGAAAATGAAAAACTGTTTTTT. It codes for CASSLSENEKLFF.

The V call is TRBV5-6, the J call TRBJ2-5; D is unresolved. The CDR3 is 14 amino acids. Trimming took off 4 bases at V and 0 bases at J, with 10 bases between the two ends. Per germline, CDR1 SGHDT and CDR2 YYEEEE. DNA of the CDR3: TGTGCCAGCAGCGGGCCAGAGTACCAAGAGACCCAGTACTTC. This encodes CASSGPEYQETQYF.

CDR3 bases: TGCGCCAGCAGCTCGACAGGGGGCGTAGATACGCAGTATTTT. Amino acids: CASSSTGGVDTQYF. The chain uses TRBV5-1 and TRBJ2-3; 10 bases map to TRBD1. CDR3 size: 14 residues. Germline-derived CDR1 and CDR2 are SGHRS and YFSETQ. V shed 3 bases, J shed 5 bases, and the junction held 3 bases outside the gene matches.

The V call is TRBV7-9, the J call TRBJ2-1; D may be TRBD1 (7 bases). Germline V gene data show CDR1 as SEHNR and CDR2 as FQNEAQ (reference sequence). The CDR3 loop spans 16 amino acids. The ends were cut back, 0 bases at V and 4 bases at J, with 13 bases in the middle. Here the CDR3 reads CASSLAPGGIYNEQFF. The CDR3 DNA follows: TGTGCCAGCAGCTTAGCCCCAGGGGGGATTTACAATGAGCAGTTCTTC.

V gene TRBV9 combines with J gene TRBJ2-1; no firm D call. CDR1 and CDR2 (germline): SGDLS, YYNGEE. V lost 4 bases and J 6 bases, leaving 11 bases between the germline ends. The CDR3 is 13 amino acids. The DNA of the CDR3 is TGTGCCAGCAGCCTAGGCGAGGCCAATGAGCAGTTCTTC. Its translation is CASSLGEANEQFF.

V usage is TRBV15 and J usage is TRBJ2-7; 10 nucleotides match TRBD2. CDR1 is LNHNV, CDR2 YYDKDF, per germline (reference sequence). CDR3 length equals 16 residues. The junction had 7 bases not matched to a gene; V was cut back by 0 bases and J by 5 bases. Written as DNA, the CDR3 is TGTGCCACCAGCAGAGAAGGACTAGCGGACCTACACGAGCAGTACTTC. As protein: CATSREGLADLHEQYF.